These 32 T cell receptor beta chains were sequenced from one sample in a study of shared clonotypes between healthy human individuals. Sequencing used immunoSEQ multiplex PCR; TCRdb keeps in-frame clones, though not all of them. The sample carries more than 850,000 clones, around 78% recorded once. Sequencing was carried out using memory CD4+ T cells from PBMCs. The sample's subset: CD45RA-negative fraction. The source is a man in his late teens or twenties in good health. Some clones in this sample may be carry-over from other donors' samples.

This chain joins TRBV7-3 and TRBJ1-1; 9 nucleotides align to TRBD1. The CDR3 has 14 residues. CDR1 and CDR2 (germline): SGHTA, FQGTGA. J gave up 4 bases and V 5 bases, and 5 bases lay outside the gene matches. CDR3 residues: CASSPTGGITEAFF. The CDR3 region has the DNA TGTGCCAGCAGCCCTACAGGGGGCATCACTGAAGCTTTCTTT.

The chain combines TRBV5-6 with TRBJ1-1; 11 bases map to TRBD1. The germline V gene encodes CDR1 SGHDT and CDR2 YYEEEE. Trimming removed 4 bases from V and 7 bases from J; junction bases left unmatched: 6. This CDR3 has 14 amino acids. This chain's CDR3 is CASSLGQGVGEAFF. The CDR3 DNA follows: TGTGCCAGCAGCCTGGGACAGGGGGTAGGTGAAGCTTTCTTT.

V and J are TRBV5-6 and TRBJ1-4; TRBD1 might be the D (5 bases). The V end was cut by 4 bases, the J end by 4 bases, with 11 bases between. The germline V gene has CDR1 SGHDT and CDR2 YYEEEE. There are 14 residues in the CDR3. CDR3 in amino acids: CASSRRDFNEKLFF. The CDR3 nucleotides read TGTGCCAGCAGCCGGAGGGACTTTAATGAAAAACTGTTTTTT.

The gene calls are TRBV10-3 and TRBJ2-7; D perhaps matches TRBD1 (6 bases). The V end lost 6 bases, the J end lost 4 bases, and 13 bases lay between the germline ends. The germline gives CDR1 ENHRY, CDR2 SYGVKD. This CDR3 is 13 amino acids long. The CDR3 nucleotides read TGTGCCATCAGGGACAGCCAGGGTTACGAGCAGTACTTC. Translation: CAIRDSQGYEQYF.

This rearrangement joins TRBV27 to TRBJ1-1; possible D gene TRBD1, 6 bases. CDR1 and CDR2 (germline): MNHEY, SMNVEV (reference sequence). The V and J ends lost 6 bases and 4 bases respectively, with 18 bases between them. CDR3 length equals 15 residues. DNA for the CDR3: TGTGCCAGCAGCCTAGACCGAGGGGGGAGCACTGAAGCTTTCTTT. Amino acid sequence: CASSLDRGGSTEAFF.

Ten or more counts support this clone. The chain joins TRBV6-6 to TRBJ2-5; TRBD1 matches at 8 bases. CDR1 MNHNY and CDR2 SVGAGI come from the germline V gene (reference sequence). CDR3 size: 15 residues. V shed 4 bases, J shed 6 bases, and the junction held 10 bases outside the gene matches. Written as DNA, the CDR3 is TGTGCCAGCAGTTCGAACAGGGGGTCATCGAAGACCCAGTACTTC. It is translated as CASSSNRGSSKTQYF.

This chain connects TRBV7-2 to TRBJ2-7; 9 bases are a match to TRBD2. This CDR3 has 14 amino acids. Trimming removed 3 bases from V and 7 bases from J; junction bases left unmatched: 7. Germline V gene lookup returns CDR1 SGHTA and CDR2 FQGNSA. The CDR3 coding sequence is TGTGCCAGCAGCTTGACTAGCGGAGGGGTGGAGCAGTACTTC. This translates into CASSLTSGGVEQYF.

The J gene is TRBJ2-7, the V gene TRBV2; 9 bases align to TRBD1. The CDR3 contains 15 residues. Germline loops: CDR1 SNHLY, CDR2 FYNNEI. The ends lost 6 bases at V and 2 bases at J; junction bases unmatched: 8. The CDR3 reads CASRLTGGEAYEQYF. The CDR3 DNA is TGTGCCAGCAGACTCACAGGGGGCGAAGCCTACGAGCAGTACTTC. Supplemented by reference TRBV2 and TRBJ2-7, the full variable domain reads EPEVTQTPSHQVTQMGQEVILRCVPISNHLYFYWYRQILGQKVEFLVSFYNNEISEKSEIFDDQFSVERPDGSNFTLKIRSTKLEDSAMYFCASRLTGGEAYEQYFGPGTRLTVT.

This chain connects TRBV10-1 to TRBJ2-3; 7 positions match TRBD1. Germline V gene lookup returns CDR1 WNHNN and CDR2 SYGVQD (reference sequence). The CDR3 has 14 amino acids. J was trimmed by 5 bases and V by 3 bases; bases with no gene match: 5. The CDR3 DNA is TGCGCCAGCAGTGATAGGGGGCAGGGAGATACGCAGTATTTT. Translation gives CASSDRGQGDTQYF.

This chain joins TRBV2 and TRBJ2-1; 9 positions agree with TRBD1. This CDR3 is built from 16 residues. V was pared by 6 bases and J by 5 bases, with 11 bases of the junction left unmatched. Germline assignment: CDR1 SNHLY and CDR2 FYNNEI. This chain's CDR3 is CASRRTGGALNNEQFF. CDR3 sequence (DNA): TGTGCCAGCAGGCGTACAGGGGGCGCATTAAACAATGAGCAGTTCTTC.

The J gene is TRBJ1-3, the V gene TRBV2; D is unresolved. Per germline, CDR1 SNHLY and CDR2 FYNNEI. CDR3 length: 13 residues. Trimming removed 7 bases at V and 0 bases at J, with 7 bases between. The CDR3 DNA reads TGTGCCAGCACCCAAAACTCTGGAAACACCATATATTTT. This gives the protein CASTQNSGNTIYF. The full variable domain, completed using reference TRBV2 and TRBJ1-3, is EPEVTQTPSHQVTQMGQEVILRCVPISNHLYFYWYRQILGQKVEFLVSFYNNEISEKSEIFDDQFSVERPDGSNFTLKIRSTKLEDSAMYFCASTQNSGNTIYFGEGSWLTVV.

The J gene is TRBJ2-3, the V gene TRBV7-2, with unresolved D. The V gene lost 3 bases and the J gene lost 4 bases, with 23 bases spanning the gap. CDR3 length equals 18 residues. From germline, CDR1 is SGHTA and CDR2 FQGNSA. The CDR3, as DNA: TGTGCCAGCAGCTTTTTTCGACTGGGCCAAGAAGCCCCAGATACGCAGTATTTT. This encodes CASSFFRLGQEAPDTQYF. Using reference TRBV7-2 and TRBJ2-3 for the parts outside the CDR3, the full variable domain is GAGVSQSPSNKVTEKGKDVELRCDPISGHTALYWYRQSLGQGLEFLIYFQGNSAPDKSGLPSDRFSAERTGGSVSTLTIQRTQQEDSAVYLCASSFFRLGQEAPDTQYFGPGTRLTVL.

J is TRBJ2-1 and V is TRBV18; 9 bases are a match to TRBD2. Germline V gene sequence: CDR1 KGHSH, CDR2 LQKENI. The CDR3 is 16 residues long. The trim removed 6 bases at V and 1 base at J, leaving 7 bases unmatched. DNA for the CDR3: TGTGCCAGCTCTACAATGGCGGGGGGGTCCTACAATGAGCAGTTCTTC. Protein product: CASSTMAGGSYNEQFF. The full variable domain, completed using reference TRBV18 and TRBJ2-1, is NAGVMQNPRHLVRRRGQEARLRCSPMKGHSHVYWYRQLPEEGLKFMVYLQKENIIDESGMPKERFSAEFPKEGPSILRIQQVVRGDSAAYFCASSTMAGGSYNEQFFGPGTRLTVL.

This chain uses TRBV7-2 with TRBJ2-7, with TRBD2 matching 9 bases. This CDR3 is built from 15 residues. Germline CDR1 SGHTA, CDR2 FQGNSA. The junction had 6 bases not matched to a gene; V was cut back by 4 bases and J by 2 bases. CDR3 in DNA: TGTGCCAGCAGCTCGCCCCTAGCGGGACCCTACGAGCAGTACTTC. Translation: CASSSPLAGPYEQYF.

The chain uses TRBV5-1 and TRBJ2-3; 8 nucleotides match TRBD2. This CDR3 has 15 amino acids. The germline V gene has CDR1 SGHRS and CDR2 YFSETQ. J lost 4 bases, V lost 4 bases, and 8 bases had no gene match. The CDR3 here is CASSPRTSFSDTQYF. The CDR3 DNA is TGCGCCAGCAGCCCCCGGACTAGCTTCTCAGATACGCAGTATTTT.

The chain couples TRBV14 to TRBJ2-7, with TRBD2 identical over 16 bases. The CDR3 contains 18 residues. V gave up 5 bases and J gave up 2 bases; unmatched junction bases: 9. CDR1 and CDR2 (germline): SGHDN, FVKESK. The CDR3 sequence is CASSKGLAGGVNTYEQYF. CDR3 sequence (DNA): TGTGCCAGCAGCAAGGGACTAGCGGGAGGGGTAAACACCTACGAGCAGTACTTC. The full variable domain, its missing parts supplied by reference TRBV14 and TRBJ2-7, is EAGVTQFPSHSVIEKGQTVTLRCDPISGHDNLYWYRRVMGKEIKFLLHFVKESKQDESGMPNNRFLAERTGGTYSTLKVQPAELEDSGVYFCASSKGLAGGVNTYEQYFGPGTRLTVT.

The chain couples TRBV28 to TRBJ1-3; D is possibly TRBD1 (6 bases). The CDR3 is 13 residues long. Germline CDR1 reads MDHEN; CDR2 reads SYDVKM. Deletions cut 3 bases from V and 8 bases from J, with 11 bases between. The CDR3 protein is CASSLPGVDTIYF. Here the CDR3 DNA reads TGTGCCAGCAGTTTGCCAGGGGTAGACACCATATATTTT.

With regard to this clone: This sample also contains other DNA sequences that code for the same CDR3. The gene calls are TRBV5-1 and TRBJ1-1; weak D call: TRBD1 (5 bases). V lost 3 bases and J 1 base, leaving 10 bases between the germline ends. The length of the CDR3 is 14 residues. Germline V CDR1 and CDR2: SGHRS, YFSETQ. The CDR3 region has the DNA TGCGCCAGCAGCTCCGGGGGGAGGAACACTGAAGCTTTCTTT. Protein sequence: CASSSGGRNTEAFF. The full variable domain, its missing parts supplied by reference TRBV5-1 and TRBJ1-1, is KAGVTQTPRYLIKTRGQQVTLSCSPISGHRSVSWYQQTPGQGLQFLFEYFSETQRNKGNFPGRFSGRQFSNSRSEMNVSTLELGDSALYLCASSSGGRNTEAFFGQGTRLTVV.

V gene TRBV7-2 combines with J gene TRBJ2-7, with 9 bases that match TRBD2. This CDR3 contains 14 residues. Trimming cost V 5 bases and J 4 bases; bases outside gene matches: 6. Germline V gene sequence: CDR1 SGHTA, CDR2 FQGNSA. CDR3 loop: CASSPSGTKYEQYF. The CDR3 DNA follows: TGTGCCAGCAGCCCTAGCGGGACAAAATACGAGCAGTACTTC.

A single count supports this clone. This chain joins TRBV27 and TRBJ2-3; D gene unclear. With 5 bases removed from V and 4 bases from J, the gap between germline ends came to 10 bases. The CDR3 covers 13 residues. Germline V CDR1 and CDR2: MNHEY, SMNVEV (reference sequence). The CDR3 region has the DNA TGTGCCAGCAGTCGAAGAGGCGCAGATACGCAGTATTTT. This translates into CASSRRGADTQYF.

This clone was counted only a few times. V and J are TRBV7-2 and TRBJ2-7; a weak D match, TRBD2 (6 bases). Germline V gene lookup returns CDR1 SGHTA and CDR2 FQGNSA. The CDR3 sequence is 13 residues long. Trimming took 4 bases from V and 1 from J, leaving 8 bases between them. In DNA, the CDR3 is TGTGCCAGCAGCTGGGGGGAATCCTACGAGCAGTACTTC. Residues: CASSWGESYEQYF.

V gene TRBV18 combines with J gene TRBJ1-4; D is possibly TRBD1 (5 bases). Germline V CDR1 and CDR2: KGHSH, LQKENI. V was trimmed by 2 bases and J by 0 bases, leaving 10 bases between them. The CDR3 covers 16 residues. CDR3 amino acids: CASSPNRPTTNEKLFF. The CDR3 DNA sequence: TGTGCCAGCTCACCAAACAGGCCTACAACTAATGAAAAACTGTTTTTT.

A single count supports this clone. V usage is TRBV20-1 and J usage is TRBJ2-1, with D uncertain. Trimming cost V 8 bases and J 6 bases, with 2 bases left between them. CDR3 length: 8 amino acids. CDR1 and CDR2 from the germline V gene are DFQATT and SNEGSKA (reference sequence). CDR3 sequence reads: CSPNEQFF. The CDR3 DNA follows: TGCAGTCCCAATGAGCAGTTCTTC.

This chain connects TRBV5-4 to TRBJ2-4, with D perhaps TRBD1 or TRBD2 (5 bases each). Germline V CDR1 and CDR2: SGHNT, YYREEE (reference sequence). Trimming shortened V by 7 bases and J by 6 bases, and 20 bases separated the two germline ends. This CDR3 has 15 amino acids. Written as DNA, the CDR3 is TGTGCCAGCCGTCTATGGGGGAGCGGAGGAAACATTCAGTACTTC. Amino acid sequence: CASRLWGSGGNIQYF.

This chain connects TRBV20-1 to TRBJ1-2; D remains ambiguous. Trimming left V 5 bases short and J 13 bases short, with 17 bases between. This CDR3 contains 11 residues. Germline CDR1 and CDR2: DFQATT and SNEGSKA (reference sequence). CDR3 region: CSAGPEKSVTF. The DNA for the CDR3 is TGCAGTGCTGGGCCGGAGAAGAGTGTCACCTTC.

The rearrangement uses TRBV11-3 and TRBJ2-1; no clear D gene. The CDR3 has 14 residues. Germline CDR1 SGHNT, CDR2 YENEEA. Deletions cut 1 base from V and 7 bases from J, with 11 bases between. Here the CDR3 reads CASSLGGARNEQFF. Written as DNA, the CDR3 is TGTGCCAGCAGCTTAGGAGGAGCGAGGAATGAGCAGTTCTTC.

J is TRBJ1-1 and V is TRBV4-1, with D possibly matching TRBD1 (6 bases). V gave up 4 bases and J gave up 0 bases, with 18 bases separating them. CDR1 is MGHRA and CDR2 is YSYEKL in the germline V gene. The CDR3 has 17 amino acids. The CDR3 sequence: CASSPVGGPRLNTEAFF. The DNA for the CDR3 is TGCGCCAGCAGCCCCGTGGGGGGGCCACGGTTGAACACTGAAGCTTTCTTT.

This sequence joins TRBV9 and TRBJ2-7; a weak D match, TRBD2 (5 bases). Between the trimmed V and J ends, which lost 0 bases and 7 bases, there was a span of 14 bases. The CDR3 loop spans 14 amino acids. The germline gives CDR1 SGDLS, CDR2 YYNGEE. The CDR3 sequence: CASSVAGDSGEQYF. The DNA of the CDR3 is TGTGCCAGCAGCGTAGCGGGTGACTCGGGGGAGCAGTACTTC. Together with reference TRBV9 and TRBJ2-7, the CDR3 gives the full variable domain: DSGVTQTPKHLITATGQRVTLRCSPRSGDLSVYWYQQSLDQGLQFLIQYYNGEERAKGNILERFSAQQFPDLHSELNLSSLELGDSALYFCASSVAGDSGEQYFGPGTRLTVT.

The CDR3 DNA sequence: TGTGCCAGCAGCTTTGGGACTAGCGGGAGTAGGTACTTC. Protein product: CASSFGTSGSRYF. The rearrangement links TRBV7-9 to TRBJ2-7; 14 positions agree with TRBD2. CDR1 and CDR2 (germline): SEHNR, FQNEAQ (reference sequence). Germline trimming cut 3 bases from V and 12 bases from J; bases unmatched to any gene: 4. The CDR3 sequence is 13 residues long.

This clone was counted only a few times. CDR3 amino acids: CASSNPSGRVGELFF. CDR3 bases: TGTGCCAGCAGCAATCCTAGCGGGAGGGTCGGGGAGCTGTTTTTT. The gene calls are TRBV5-6 and TRBJ2-2; 12 bases line up with TRBD2. The length of the CDR3 is 15 residues. V trimming: 4 bases; J trimming: 7 bases; junction bases outside the gene matches: 5. Germline V gene sequence: CDR1 SGHDT, CDR2 YYEEEE.

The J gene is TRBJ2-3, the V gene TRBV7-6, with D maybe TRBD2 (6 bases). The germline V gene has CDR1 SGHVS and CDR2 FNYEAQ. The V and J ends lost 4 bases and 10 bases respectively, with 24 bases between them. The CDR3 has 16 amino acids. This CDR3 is CASSSFPRGKGEAQYF. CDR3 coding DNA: TGTGCCAGCAGCTCATTCCCTCGGGGGAAAGGTGAGGCGCAGTATTTT.

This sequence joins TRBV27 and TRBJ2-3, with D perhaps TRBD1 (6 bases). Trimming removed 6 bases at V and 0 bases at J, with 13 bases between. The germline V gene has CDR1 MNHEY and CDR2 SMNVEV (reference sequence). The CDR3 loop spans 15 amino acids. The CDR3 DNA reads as TGTGCCAGCAGCCACAGGGATACTAGCACAGATACGCAGTATTTT. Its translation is CASSHRDTSTDTQYF.